This T cell receptor beta chain was found in a study of T cells in Graves' hyperthyroidism and ophthalmopathy. Worth noting for this clonotype: Possible read error: a much larger clone is one base away.

Germline CDR1 reads MNHEY; CDR2 reads SVGAGI. The CDR3 runs 13 residues. RNA transcripts served as the template for amplifying TCR beta CDR3 regions. The HTBI primer set drove a first-round RT-PCR of the TCR CDR3. Via MiXCR, TCRdb re-called the multiplex PCR reads, giving one row per CDR3 protein. The table has under 300,000 distinct CDR3 sequences, 10% to 15% seen once. The sample comprised blood. The chain has TRBV6-5 and TRBJ1-1; D perhaps matches TRBD1 (5 bases). The receptor was derived from a woman aged 25 to 39 with Graves' hyperthyroidism that later progressed to Graves' ophthalmopathy. The CDR3 bases are TGTGCCAGCAGTTGGGGGGAGGACACTGAAGCTCTCTTT. Translating gives CASSWGEDTEALF.